The 22 T cell receptor beta chains below were found in one sample sequenced in a study of spatial heterogeneity in lung cancer. Regarding time point: sample taken at primary tumor resection. Each CDR3 protein is one row after TCRdb ran MiXCR on the 5' RACE reads. The sample contains under 85,000 distinct CDR3 sequences, around 7.3% of which appear only once. Material: PBMCs, obtained at surgery. Every receptor here comes from a male donor with early-stage non-small cell lung cancer.

This clonotype was counted ten times or more. This chain uses TRBV7-2 with TRBJ1-2; perhaps TRBD1 as D (5 bases). The V gene lost 5 bases and the J gene lost 8 bases, with 12 bases spanning the gap. This CDR3 region has 12 residues. Germline assignment: CDR1 SGHTA and CDR2 FQGNSA. The CDR3 here is CASSPMGRGYTF. The CDR3 DNA follows: TGTGCCAGCAGCCCCATGGGGCGCGGCTACACCTTC.

This clonotype was observed at least ten times. The V gene is TRBV29-1, the J gene TRBJ1-2; D gene uncertain. The CDR3 has 15 residues. The V end was cut by 4 bases, the J end by 6 bases, with 21 bases between. CDR1 is SQVTM, CDR2 ANQGSEA, per germline. DNA for the CDR3: TGCAGCGTTGGGACCGGCGCTGGGATAAGCCATGGCTACACCTTC. Its translation is CSVGTGAGISHGYTF.

The chain employs TRBV7-3 and TRBJ2-6, with TRBD1 as a possible D gene (6 bases). The germline CDR1 and CDR2 sequences are SGHTA and FQGTGA. Trimming took 5 bases from V and 0 from J, leaving 11 bases between them. The CDR3 is 16 amino acids. The CDR3 loop is CASSLQGSSGANVLTF. CDR3 sequence (DNA): TGTGCCAGCAGCCTACAGGGCTCCTCTGGGGCCAACGTCCTGACTTTC.

A few counts support this clonotype. The chain recombines TRBV5-1 with TRBJ2-3; D unresolved. Trimming stripped 2 bases from V and 0 bases from J, with 16 bases between. The CDR3 loop spans 17 amino acids. CDR1 is SGHRS, CDR2 YFSETQ, per germline. The CDR3 DNA is TGCGCCAGCAGCTTCCCTCTAGACCCCCGAAGCACAGATACGCAGTATTTT. Protein: CASSFPLDPRSTDTQYF.

Ten or more counts support this clonotype. This rearrangement joins TRBV6-2 or TRBV6-3 to TRBJ1-6, with TRBD1 matching over 7 bases. The germline V gene has CDR1 MNHEY and CDR2 SVGEGT. V lost 2 bases and J lost 9; bases outside the gene matches: 7. The CDR3 is 15 residues long. The CDR3 nucleotides read TGTGCCAGCAGTTACCCGACTCCAGGGGGTTCACCCCTCCACTTT. This codes for CASSYPTPGGSPLHF.

This clonotype occurred many times. The genes are TRBV10-3 and TRBJ2-1; perhaps TRBD1 as D (5 bases). This CDR3 spans 15 amino acids. V was cut by 4 bases and J by 2 bases, with 12 bases left in between. Germline V CDR1 and CDR2: ENHRY, SYGVKD. CDR3 sequence (DNA): TGTGCCATCAGTGGCGACAGCAGACCCTACAATGAGCAGTTCTTC. It yields the protein CAISGDSRPYNEQFF.

This clonotype was counted many times. This chain joins TRBV4-1 and TRBJ2-7, with TRBD2 matching over 10 bases. V was pared by 2 bases and J by 3 bases, with 4 bases of the junction left unmatched. CDR1 and CDR2 (germline): MGHRA, YSYEKL. The CDR3 is made up of 15 amino acids. The CDR3 nucleotides are TGCGCCAGCAGCCAAACTAGCGGGGCAGTCTACGAGCAGTACTTC. Translating gives CASSQTSGAVYEQYF.

The chain links TRBV7-2 to TRBJ1-1; the match to TRBD1 covers 9 bases. The V gene's germline CDR1 is SGHTA and CDR2 FQGNSA. The CDR3 loop spans 15 amino acids. The junction had 8 bases not matched to a gene; V was cut back by 5 bases and J by 4 bases. CDR3 residues: CASSPWDREGTEAFF. In DNA form, the CDR3 reads TGTGCCAGCAGCCCCTGGGACAGGGAGGGCACTGAAGCTTTCTTT. Full variable domain (rest looked up from reference TRBV7-2 and TRBJ1-1): GAGVSQSPSNKVTEKGKDVELRCDPISGHTALYWYRQSLGQGLEFLIYFQGNSAPDKSGLPSDRFSAERTGGSVSTLTIQRTQQEDSAVYLCASSPWDREGTEAFFGQGTRLTVV.

Remarks on this clonotype: This may stem from a read error, because a much larger clone lies one nucleotide away. The V call is TRBV7-2, the J call TRBJ2-2; D is perhaps TRBD1 (6 bases). Germline V gene lookup returns CDR1 SGHTA and CDR2 FQGNSA. This CDR3 is built from 14 residues. Trimming pared 5 bases from V and 6 bases from J, leaving 13 bases between. In nucleotides, the CDR3 is TGTACCAGCAGCCGAACGACAGGATCCGGGGAGCTGTTTTTT. Encoded protein: CTSSRTTGSGELFF.

This clonotype was counted many times. V usage is TRBV15 and J usage is TRBJ2-4, with 7 bases lining up with TRBD2. The CDR3 loop spans 15 amino acids. V shed 0 bases, J shed 6 bases, and the junction held 5 bases outside the gene matches. CDR1 and CDR2 (germline): LNHNV, YYDKDF (reference sequence). CDR3 protein: CATSRDRAGVNIQYF. For the CDR3, the DNA is TGTGCCACCAGCAGAGACCGGGCGGGAGTAAACATTCAGTACTTC.

This clonotype was counted many times. This chain connects TRBV24-1 to TRBJ2-7, with no clear D. V was pared by 8 bases and J by 0 bases, with 10 bases between. This CDR3 has 13 amino acids. Per the germline V gene, CDR1 is KGHDR and CDR2 is SFDVKD. The CDR3 reads CATTLPGSYEQYF. CDR3 sequence (DNA): TGTGCCACCACCCTTCCTGGCTCCTACGAGCAGTACTTC.

This clonotype was seen at least ten times. The V and J genes are TRBV5-4 and TRBJ1-2; D gene unclear. Trimming took 2 bases from V and 0 from J, leaving 14 bases between them. Germline V gene sequence: CDR1 SGHNT, CDR2 YYREEE (reference sequence). The CDR3 length is 16 residues. CDR3 coding DNA: TGTGCCAGCAGCTTATGGAGTGATGGAGCTAACTATGGCTACACCTTC. Translated, it gives CASSLWSDGANYGYTF. The full variable domain, in which reference TRBV5-4 and TRBJ1-2 provide the parts outside the CDR3, is ETGVTQSPTHLIKTRGQQVTLRCSSQSGHNTVSWYQQALGQGPQFIFQYYREEENGRGNFPPRFSGLQFPNYSSELNVNALELDDSALYLCASSLWSDGANYGYTFGSGTRLTVV.

This clonotype was seen repeatedly, ten times or more. This sequence joins TRBV29-1 and TRBJ2-7; 7 bases fit TRBD1. Germline V lookup: CDR1 SQVTM, CDR2 ANQGSEA. The CDR3 contains 13 residues. V lost 7 bases to trimming and J lost 0 bases; unmatched junction nucleotides: 6. The DNA of the CDR3 is TGCAGCGGGCGGACAGGCGACTCCTACGAGCAGTACTTC. It codes for CSGRTGDSYEQYF.

This clonotype was counted between two and nine times. V gene TRBV11-3 combines with J gene TRBJ1-1; D might be TRBD1 (5 bases). CDR3 size: 13 residues. With 5 bases removed from V and 6 bases from J, the gap between germline ends came to 13 bases. Germline CDR1 reads SGHNT; CDR2 reads YENEEA. The CDR3 bases are TGTGCCAGCAGCCAACTACCCAGGGCTGAAGCTTTCTTT. Its translation: CASSQLPRAEAFF.

In this sample, this clonotype turned up many times. The CDR3 loop is CATSRARTETGELFF. CDR3 DNA: TGTGCCACCAGCAGAGCCCGGACAGAGACCGGGGAGCTGTTTTTT. The gene calls are TRBV15 and TRBJ2-2, with a weak D call TRBD1 (6 bases). The CDR3 has 15 residues. V was cut by 1 base and J by 5 bases, with 11 bases left in between. CDR1 is LNHNV, CDR2 YYDKDF, per germline (reference sequence).

This clonotype has more than one count but fewer than ten. V is TRBV27 and J is TRBJ1-2; D perhaps matches TRBD1 (5 bases). The CDR3 runs 13 residues. V was shortened by 0 bases and J by 9 bases, with 11 bases between the two germline ends. The germline gives CDR1 MNHEY, CDR2 SMNVEV (reference sequence). The chain's CDR3 is CASSLSGAMSYTF. CDR3 coding DNA: TGTGCCAGCAGTTTATCAGGGGCGATGAGCTACACCTTC.

This clonotype has only a few counts. This chain connects TRBV7-9 to TRBJ1-1, with unresolved D. The CDR3 is 12 amino acids. Germline V gene sequence: CDR1 SEHNR, CDR2 FQNEAQ (reference sequence). Trimming took 5 bases from V and 8 from J, leaving 12 bases between them. CDR3 nucleotides: TGTGCCAGCAGCCATATTGAAAGCGAAGCTTTCTTT. Translating it yields CASSHIESEAFF.

This clonotype was recorded at least ten times. V is TRBV7-9 and J is TRBJ2-1; D not certain. Trimming pared 3 bases from V and 4 bases from J, leaving 7 bases between. Germline lookup yields CDR1 SEHNR and CDR2 FQNEAQ (reference sequence). The CDR3 has 13 amino acids. The CDR3 nucleotides read TGTGCCAGCAGCTTGTTTGGTTACAATGAGCAGTTCTTC. Translating gives CASSLFGYNEQFF.

In this sample, this clonotype turned up a few times. The rearrangement uses TRBV5-1 and TRBJ1-1; the D is unclear. The germline V gene encodes CDR1 SGHRS and CDR2 YFSETQ. V shed 1 base and J shed 2 bases, with 9 bases lying between them. The CDR3 runs to 14 residues. CDR3 protein: CASSLTETNTEAFF. In nucleotides, the CDR3 is TGCGCCAGCAGCTTGACAGAGACTAACACTGAAGCTTTCTTT.

This clonotype was counted many times. The chain is built from TRBV5-5 and TRBJ2-1; D possibly corresponds to TRBD2 (7 bases). CDR1 is SGHKS, CDR2 YYEKEE, per germline (reference sequence). Trimming pared 4 bases from V and 4 bases from J, leaving 15 bases between. This CDR3 comprises 15 residues. Here the CDR3 reads CASSGGSGTYNEQFF. CDR3 bases: TGTGCCAGCAGCGGCGGGAGCGGGACATACAATGAGCAGTTCTTC.

Details on this clonotype: Possible read error: a much larger clone is one base away. This chain links TRBV9 with TRBJ2-2; D possibly corresponds to TRBD2 (5 bases). In germline, CDR1 is SGDLS, CDR2 YYNGEE. CDR3 length: 15 amino acids. CDR3 sequence: CASSVGGGYTGELIF. The CDR3 DNA follows: TGTGCCAGCAGCGTAGGCGGCGGTTACACCGGGGAGCTGATTTTT.

This clonotype was detected many times. The chain uses TRBV10-3 and TRBJ1-1; perhaps TRBD1 as D (6 bases). This CDR3 has 14 residues. V was trimmed by 6 bases and J by 2 bases, leaving 13 bases between them. CDR1 is ENHRY, CDR2 SYGVKD, per germline. CDR3 loop: CAISQGKGNTEAFF. In DNA form, the CDR3 reads TGTGCCATCAGCCAGGGGAAGGGTAACACTGAAGCTTTCTTT.